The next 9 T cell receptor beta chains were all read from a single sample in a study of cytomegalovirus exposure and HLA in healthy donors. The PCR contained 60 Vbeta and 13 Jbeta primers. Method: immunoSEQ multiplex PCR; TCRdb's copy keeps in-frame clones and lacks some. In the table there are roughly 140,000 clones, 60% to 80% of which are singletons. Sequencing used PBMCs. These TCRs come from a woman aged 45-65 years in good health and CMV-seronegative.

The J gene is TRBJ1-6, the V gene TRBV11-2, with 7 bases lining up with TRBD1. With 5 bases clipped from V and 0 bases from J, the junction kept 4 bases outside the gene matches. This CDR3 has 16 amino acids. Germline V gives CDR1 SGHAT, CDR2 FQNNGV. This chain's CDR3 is CASSLGQSSYNSPLHF. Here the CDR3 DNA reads TGTGCCAGCAGCCTGGGACAGAGCTCCTATAATTCACCCCTCCACTTT.

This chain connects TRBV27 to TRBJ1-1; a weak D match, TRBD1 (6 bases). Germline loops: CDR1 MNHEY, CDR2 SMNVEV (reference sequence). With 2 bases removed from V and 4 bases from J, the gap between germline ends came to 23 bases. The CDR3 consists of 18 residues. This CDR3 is CASSLGAQGLWGSTEAFF. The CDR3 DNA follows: TGTGCCAGCAGTTTAGGCGCACAGGGATTATGGGGGAGCACTGAAGCTTTCTTT.

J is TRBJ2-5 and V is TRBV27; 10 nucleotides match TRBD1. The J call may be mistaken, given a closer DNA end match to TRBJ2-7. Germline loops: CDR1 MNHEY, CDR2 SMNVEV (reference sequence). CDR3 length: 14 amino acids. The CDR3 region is CASRRGTGVYEQYF. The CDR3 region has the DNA TGTGCCAGCAGGCGCGGGACAGGGGTTTACGAGCAGTACTTC.

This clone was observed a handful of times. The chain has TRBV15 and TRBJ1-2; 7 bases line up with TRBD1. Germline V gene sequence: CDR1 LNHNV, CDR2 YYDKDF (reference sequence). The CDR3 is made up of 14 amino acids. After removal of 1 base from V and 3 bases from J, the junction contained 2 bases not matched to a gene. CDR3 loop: CATSRGQGYYGYTF. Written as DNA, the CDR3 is TGTGCCACCAGCAGAGGACAGGGTTACTATGGCTACACCTTC.

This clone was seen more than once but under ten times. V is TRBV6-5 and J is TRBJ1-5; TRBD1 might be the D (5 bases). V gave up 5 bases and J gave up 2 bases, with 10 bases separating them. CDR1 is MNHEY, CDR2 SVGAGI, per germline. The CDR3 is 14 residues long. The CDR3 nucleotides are TGTGCCAGCAGTCTCCGGGGGGGCAATCAGCCCCAGCATTTT. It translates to CASSLRGGNQPQHF.

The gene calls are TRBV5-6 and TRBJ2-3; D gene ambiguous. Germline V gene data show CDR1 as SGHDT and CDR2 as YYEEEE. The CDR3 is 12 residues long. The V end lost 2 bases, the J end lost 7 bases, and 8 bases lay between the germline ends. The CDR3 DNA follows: TGTGCCAGCAGCTTTTATAGTTATACGCAGTATTTT. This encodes CASSFYSYTQYF.

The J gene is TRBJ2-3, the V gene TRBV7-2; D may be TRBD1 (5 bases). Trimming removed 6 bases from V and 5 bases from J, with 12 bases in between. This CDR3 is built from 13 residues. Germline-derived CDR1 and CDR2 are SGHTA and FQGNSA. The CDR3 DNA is TGTGCCAGCAGAAGCAGGGAAGGAGATACGCAGTATTTT. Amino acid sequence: CASRSREGDTQYF. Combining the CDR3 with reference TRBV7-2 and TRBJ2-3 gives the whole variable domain GAGVSQSPSNKVTEKGKDVELRCDPISGHTALYWYRQSLGQGLEFLIYFQGNSAPDKSGLPSDRFSAERTGGSVSTLTIQRTQQEDSAVYLCASRSREGDTQYFGPGTRLTVL.

The CDR3 loop is CASSQSGGGRNEQFF. The DNA for the CDR3 is TGTGCCAGCAGCCAAAGCGGGGGGGGAAGGAATGAGCAGTTCTTC. The V and J genes are TRBV9 and TRBJ2-1; 10 bases fit TRBD2. J was trimmed by 7 bases and V by 4 bases; bases with no gene match: 8. The CDR3 totals 15 residues. Per the germline V gene, CDR1 is SGDLS and CDR2 is YYNGEE.

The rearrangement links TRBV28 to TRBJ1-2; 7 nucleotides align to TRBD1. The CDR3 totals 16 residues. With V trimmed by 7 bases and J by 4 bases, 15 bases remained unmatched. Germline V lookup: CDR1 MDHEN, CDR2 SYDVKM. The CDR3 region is CASTPQDLTGVYGYTF. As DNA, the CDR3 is TGTGCCAGCACCCCCCAGGATCTAACAGGGGTCTATGGCTACACCTTC.